This T cell receptor (beta chain) was retrieved from a study of shared clonotypes between healthy human individuals. Study results and caveats: Sequencing depth was predicted to influence how clonotypes are shared among donors. Limitation of the genetic and exposure-history diversity represented came from the few donors.

The V and J ends lost 1 base and 5 bases respectively, with 11 bases between them. The CDR3 has 14 amino acids. The germline gives CDR1 SEHNR, CDR2 FQNEAQ (reference sequence). The protocol was immunoSEQ multiplex PCR, while the TCRdb copy is restricted to in-frame clones and leaves out a portion. The data hold roughly 2.2 million clones, with roughly 93% observed a single time. Turning to this clone: Its antigen is undetermined.

The sequencing sample was made of naive CD4+ T cells from PBMCs. As to subset: CD45RA+ positively selected. The TCR was taken from a man between 18 and 35 years old in good health. Some clones in this sample may be carry-over from other donors' samples. V and J are TRBV7-9 and TRBJ1-1; possible D gene TRBD1, 5 bases. As DNA, the CDR3 is TGTGCCAGCAGCTTAGTGATGGGGGAGACTGAAGCTTTCTTT. Protein: CASSLVMGETEAFF.